A single sample is the source of the 15 T cell receptor beta chains below, sequenced in a study of naive and memory T cell subsets. General observations from the study: Naive repertoires, especially CD8, held a few larger clonotypes, possibly memory cells re-expressing CD45RA.

The beta constant-region primer was an equimolar mix of two oligonucleotides covering TRBC1 and TRBC2. Ligated cDNA was amplified by four rounds of PCR with nested alpha and beta constant-region primers and SP2. MiXCR, applied by TCRdb to the UMI-ligation and nested PCR reads, yields one record per CDR3 protein. The table lists 150,000 or so distinct CDR3 sequences, roughly 20% of them singletons. No antigen has been assigned to these receptors. Sequenced input: naive CD4+ T cells from blood. The source of these receptors is a human donor in good health.

The chain combines TRBV3-1 with TRBJ2-1; TRBD2 matches 7 bases. V trimming: 1 base; J trimming: 7 bases; junction bases outside the gene matches: 4. Germline loops: CDR1 LGHDT, CDR2 YNNKEL (reference sequence). The CDR3 sequence is 14 residues long. The CDR3 loop is CASSQGGSFNEQFF. The CDR3 DNA sequence: TGTGCCAGCAGCCAAGGCGGGAGTTTTAATGAGCAGTTCTTC.

CDR3 sequence reads: CASSWQIGGTDTQYF. The CDR3 nucleotides read TGTGCCAGCAGTTGGCAGATAGGCGGCACAGATACGCAGTATTTT. V gene TRBV6-2 or TRBV6-3 combines with J gene TRBJ2-3; D is ambiguous. This CDR3 spans 15 amino acids. Germline V gene data show CDR1 as MNHEY and CDR2 as SVGEGT. Trimming left V 4 bases short and J 1 base short, with 12 bases between.

This clonotype was recorded a few times. CDR3 amino acids: CASSLGQGPTYNEQFF. CDR3 DNA: TGTGCCAGCAGCTTAGGACAGGGCCCTACCTACAATGAGCAGTTCTTC. This chain uses TRBV7-6 with TRBJ2-1; 7 positions match TRBD1. V was clipped by 1 base and J by 2 bases; unmatched bases: 5. CDR3 length: 16 amino acids. Germline V lookup: CDR1 SGHVS, CDR2 FNYEAQ.

This clonotype was recorded at least ten times. This chain links TRBV28 with TRBJ2-7; 11 positions match TRBD2. CDR1 MDHEN and CDR2 SYDVKM come from the germline V gene. CDR3 length: 14 residues. Unmatched junction bases numbered 3, after V lost 5 bases and J lost 3 bases. CDR3 bases: TGTGCCAGCAGTCTACTAGCGGGAGACTACGAGCAGTACTTC. Translation gives CASSLLAGDYEQYF.

The rearrangement links TRBV10-1 to TRBJ2-1, with 12 nucleotides matching TRBD2. CDR1 is WNHNN and CDR2 is SYGVQD in the germline V gene (reference sequence). The CDR3 covers 19 residues. Trimming at V came to 3 bases and at J to 0 bases, leaving 9 bases not matched to a gene. CDR3 in amino acids: CASSERLAGDYSSYNEQFF. In DNA form, the CDR3 reads TGCGCCAGCAGTGAAAGACTAGCGGGAGATTACAGCTCCTACAATGAGCAGTTCTTC.

V is TRBV28 and J is TRBJ2-7; 7 bases fit TRBD2. Germline CDR1 is MDHEN and CDR2 is SYDVKM. The J segment lost 7 bases and the V segment lost 5 bases, leaving 8 bases of the junction unmatched. The CDR3 sequence is 13 residues long. The CDR3 nucleotides read TGTGCCAGCAGTCGACTAGCCGCGTGGGAGCAGTACTTC. This translates into CASSRLAAWEQYF.

The genes are TRBV28 and TRBJ2-2, with 11 bases fitting TRBD2. Germline CDR1 is MDHEN and CDR2 is SYDVKM. The ends lost 6 bases at V and 4 bases at J; junction bases unmatched: 7. The CDR3 runs to 16 residues. Here the CDR3 reads CASRVAGGPVTGELFF. For the CDR3, the DNA is TGTGCCAGCAGAGTAGCGGGAGGGCCGGTCACCGGGGAGCTGTTTTTT.

The chain employs TRBV11-2 and TRBJ1-1; 8 positions match TRBD1. J lost 2 bases, V lost 0 bases, and 2 bases had no gene match. The CDR3 has 15 amino acids. Germline V CDR1 and CDR2: SGHAT, FQNNGV. The CDR3 here is CASSLEDRANTEAFF. The CDR3 nucleotides read TGTGCCAGCAGCTTAGAGGACAGGGCAAACACTGAAGCTTTCTTT.

The CDR3, as DNA: TGCAGTGCTCCTCGTAGGTTCGACACTGAAGCTTTCTTT. This encodes CSAPRRFDTEAFF. The chain uses TRBV20-1 and TRBJ1-1; D is undetermined. Trimming shortened V by 5 bases and J by 3 bases, and 13 bases separated the two germline ends. CDR1 and CDR2 from the germline V gene are DFQATT and SNEGSKA (reference sequence). The CDR3 spans 13 residues.

The V and J genes are TRBV7-8 and TRBJ1-4; perhaps TRBD1 as D (6 bases). The CDR3 spans 17 residues. V was cut by 0 bases and J by 3 bases, with 14 bases left in between. The germline gives CDR1 SGHVS, CDR2 FQNEAQ. The CDR3, as DNA: TGTGCCAGCAGCTTAGCGAGGATCCCAGGGGCTAATGAAAAACTGTTTTTT. It translates to CASSLARIPGANEKLFF. Drawing the rest from reference TRBV7-8 and TRBJ1-4, the complete variable domain is GAGVSQSPRYKVAKRGQDVALRCDPISGHVSLFWYQQALGQGPEFLTYFQNEAQLDKSGLPSDRFFAERPEGSVSTLKIQRTQQEDSAVYLCASSLARIPGANEKLFFGSGTQLSVL.

This clonotype was detected a few times. V gene TRBV15 combines with J gene TRBJ2-4; possibly TRBD1 or TRBD2 for D (6 bases each). The length of the CDR3 is 18 residues. From germline, CDR1 is LNHNV and CDR2 YYDKDF (reference sequence). V was clipped by 0 bases and J by 0 bases, with 15 bases between them. CDR3 loop: CATSRDVWGALAKNIQYF. The CDR3 DNA is TGTGCCACCAGCAGAGATGTCTGGGGGGCTCTAGCCAAAAACATTCAGTACTTC.

This sequence joins TRBV20-1 and TRBJ1-5; no clear D gene. The CDR3 is 17 residues long. V gave up 5 bases and J gave up 0 bases, with 20 bases separating them. The germline V gene encodes CDR1 DFQATT and CDR2 SNEGSKA (reference sequence). As DNA, the CDR3 is TGCAGTGCTGTTGGCCTACTACCGATCTCTAGCAATCAGCCCCAGCATTTT. Amino acid sequence: CSAVGLLPISSNQPQHF.

For the CDR3, the DNA is TGTGCCAGCAGTAAGGGACAGGCTAACTATGGCTACACCTTC. The encoded protein is CASSKGQANYGYTF. The rearrangement uses TRBV6-5 and TRBJ1-2; 8 bases are a match to TRBD1. CDR3 length: 14 residues. Germline V lookup: CDR1 MNHEY, CDR2 SVGAGI. V was clipped by 5 bases and J by 0 bases; unmatched bases: 2.

This rearrangement joins TRBV6-2 or TRBV6-3 to TRBJ2-2; D is unclear. CDR1 and CDR2 (germline): MNHEY, SVGEGT. The germline V and J ends were trimmed by 7 bases and 6 bases, with 6 bases remaining between them. The CDR3 contains 11 residues. The CDR3 bases are TGTGCCAGCACCTGGTCCGGGGAGCTGTTTTTT. Translated, it gives CASTWSGELFF.

The V and J genes are TRBV6-6 and TRBJ2-7; 7 bases are shared with TRBD1. The CDR3 spans 12 residues. J gave up 3 bases and V 6 bases, and 2 bases lay outside the gene matches. Germline V gene lookup returns CDR1 MNHNY and CDR2 SVGAGI (reference sequence). DNA of the CDR3: TGTGCCAGCAGAGGGGGCTACTACGAGCAGTACTTC. Its protein product is CASRGGYYEQYF.